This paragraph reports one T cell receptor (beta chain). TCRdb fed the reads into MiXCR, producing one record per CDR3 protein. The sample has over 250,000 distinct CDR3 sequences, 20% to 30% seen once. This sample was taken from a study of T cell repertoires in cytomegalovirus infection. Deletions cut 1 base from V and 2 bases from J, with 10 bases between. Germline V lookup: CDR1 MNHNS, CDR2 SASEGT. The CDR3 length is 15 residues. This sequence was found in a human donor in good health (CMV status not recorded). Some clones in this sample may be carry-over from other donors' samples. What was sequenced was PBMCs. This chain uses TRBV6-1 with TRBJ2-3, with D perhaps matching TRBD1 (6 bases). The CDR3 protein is CASSEGGHATDTQYF. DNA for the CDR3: TGTGCCAGCAGTGAAGGGGGACACGCCACAGATACGCAGTATTTT.